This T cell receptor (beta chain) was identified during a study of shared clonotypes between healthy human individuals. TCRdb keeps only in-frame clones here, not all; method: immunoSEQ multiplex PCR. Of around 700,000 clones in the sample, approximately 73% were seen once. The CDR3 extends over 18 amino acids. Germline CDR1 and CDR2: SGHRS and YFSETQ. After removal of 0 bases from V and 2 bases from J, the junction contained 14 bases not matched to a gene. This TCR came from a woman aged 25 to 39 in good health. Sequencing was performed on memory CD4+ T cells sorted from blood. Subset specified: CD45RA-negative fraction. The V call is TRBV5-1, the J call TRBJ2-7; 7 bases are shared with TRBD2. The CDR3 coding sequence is TGCGCCAGCAGCTTGGAGATAGCGGGCCCCGGTCGCCCCTACGAGCAGTACTTC. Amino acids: CASSLEIAGPGRPYEQYF. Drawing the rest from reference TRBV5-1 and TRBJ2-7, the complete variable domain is KAGVTQTPRYLIKTRGQQVTLSCSPISGHRSVSWYQQTPGQGLQFLFEYFSETQRNKGNFPGRFSGRQFSNSRSEMNVSTLELGDSALYLCASSLEIAGPGRPYEQYFGPGTRLTVT.